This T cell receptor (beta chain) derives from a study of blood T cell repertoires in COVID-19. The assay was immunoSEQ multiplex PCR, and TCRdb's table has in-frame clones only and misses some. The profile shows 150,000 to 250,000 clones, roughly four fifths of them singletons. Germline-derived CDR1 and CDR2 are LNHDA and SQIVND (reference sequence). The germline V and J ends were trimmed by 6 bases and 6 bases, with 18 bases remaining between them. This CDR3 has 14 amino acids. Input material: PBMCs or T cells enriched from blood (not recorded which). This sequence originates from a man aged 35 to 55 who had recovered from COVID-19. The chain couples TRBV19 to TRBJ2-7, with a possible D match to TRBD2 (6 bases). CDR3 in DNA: TGTGCCAGTAGCATCGGCGGGAAGAGTTTCGAGCAGTACTTC. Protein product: CASSIGGKSFEQYF.